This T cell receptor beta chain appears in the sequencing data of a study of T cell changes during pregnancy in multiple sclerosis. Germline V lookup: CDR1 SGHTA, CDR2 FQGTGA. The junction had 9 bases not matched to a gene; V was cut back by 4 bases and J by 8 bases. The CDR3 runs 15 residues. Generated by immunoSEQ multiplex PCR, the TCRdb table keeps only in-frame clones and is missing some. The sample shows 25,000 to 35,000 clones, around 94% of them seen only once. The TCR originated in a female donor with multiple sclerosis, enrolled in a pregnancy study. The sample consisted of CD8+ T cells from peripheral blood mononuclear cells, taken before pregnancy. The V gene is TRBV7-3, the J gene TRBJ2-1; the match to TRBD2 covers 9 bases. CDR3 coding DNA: TGTGCCAGCAGCTCCCTAGCGGGAAATCTCGATGAGCAGTTCTTC. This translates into CASSSLAGNLDEQFF.